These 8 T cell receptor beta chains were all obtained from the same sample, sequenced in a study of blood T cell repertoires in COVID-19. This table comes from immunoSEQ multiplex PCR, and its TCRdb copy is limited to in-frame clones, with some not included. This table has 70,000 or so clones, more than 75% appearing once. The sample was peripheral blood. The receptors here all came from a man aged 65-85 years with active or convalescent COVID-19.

In nucleotides, the CDR3 is TGTGCCAGCAGCTTAGCCCCCGGAGGCCTCGGTGAGCAGTACTTC. It yields the protein CASSLAPGGLGEQYF. The chain carries TRBV7-2 and TRBJ2-7; the D gene is possibly TRBD2 (5 bases). V was pared by 0 bases and J by 7 bases, with 16 bases between. Germline lookup yields CDR1 SGHTA and CDR2 FQGNSA. This CDR3 is built from 15 residues.

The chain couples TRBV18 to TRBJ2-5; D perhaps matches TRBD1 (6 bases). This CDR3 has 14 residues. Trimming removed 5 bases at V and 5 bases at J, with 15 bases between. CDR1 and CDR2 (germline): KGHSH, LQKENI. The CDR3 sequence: CASSEFPGDETQYF. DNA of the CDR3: TGTGCCAGCTCAGAATTCCCAGGGGACGAGACCCAGTACTTC.

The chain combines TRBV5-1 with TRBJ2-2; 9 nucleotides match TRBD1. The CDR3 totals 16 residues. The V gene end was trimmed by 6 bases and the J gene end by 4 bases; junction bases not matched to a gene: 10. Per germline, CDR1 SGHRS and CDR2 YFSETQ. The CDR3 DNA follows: TGCGCCAGCAAGAGAGGTGGGACAGGGAGCACCGGGGAGCTGTTTTTT. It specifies CASKRGGTGSTGELFF.

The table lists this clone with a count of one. CDR3 sequence: CAWRDPGLAGSSREQYF. DNA for the CDR3: TGTGCCTGGAGAGATCCGGGACTAGCGGGATCGTCTCGCGAGCAGTACTTC. The chain couples TRBV30 to TRBJ2-7; 13 bases are a match to TRBD2. There are 17 residues in the CDR3. The germline CDR1 and CDR2 sequences are GTSNPN and SVGIG (reference sequence). The V segment lost 3 bases and the J segment 6 bases; nucleotides outside the gene matches: 14.

The CDR3 coding sequence is TGCAGCGTAGCTACAGGTGTTTATAATTCACCCCTCCACTTT. It specifies CSVATGVYNSPLHF. V usage is TRBV29-1 and J usage is TRBJ1-6, with D tentatively TRBD1 (5 bases). The V end lost 6 bases, the J end lost 4 bases, and 13 bases lay between the germline ends. The CDR3 covers 14 residues. The germline CDR1 and CDR2 sequences are SQVTM and ANQGSEA.

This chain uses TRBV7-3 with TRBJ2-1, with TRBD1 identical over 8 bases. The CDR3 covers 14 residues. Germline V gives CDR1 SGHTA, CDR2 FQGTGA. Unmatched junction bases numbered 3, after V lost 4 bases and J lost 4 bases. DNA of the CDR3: TGTGCCAGCAGCTCACAGGGGGAATACAATGAGCAGTTCTTC. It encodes CASSSQGEYNEQFF.

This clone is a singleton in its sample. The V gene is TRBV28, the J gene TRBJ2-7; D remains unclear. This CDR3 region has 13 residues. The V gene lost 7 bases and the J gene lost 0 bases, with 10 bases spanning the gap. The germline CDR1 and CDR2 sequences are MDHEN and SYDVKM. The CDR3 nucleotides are TGTGCCAGCATGAAGGCGGACTCCTACGAGCAGTACTTC. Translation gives CASMKADSYEQYF. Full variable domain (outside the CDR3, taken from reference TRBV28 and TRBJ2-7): DVKVTQSSRYLVKRTGEKVFLECVQDMDHENMFWYRQDPGLGLRLIYFSYDVKMKEKGDIPEGYSVSREKKERFSLILESASTNQTSMYLCASMKADSYEQYFGPGTRLTVT.

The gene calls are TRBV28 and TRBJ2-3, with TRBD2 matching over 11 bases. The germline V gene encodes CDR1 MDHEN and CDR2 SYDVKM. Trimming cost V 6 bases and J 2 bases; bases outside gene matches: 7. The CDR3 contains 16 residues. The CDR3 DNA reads TGTGCCAGCAGACTAAGACTAGCGGGATTCACAGATACGCAGTATTTT. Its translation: CASRLRLAGFTDTQYF.